This TCR beta chain is drawn from a study of chemoradiotherapy in HPV16-positive cancers. Study summary: Functional T-cell assays on two HPV16-positive patients' cells defined candidate HPV-specific clones and common TCR motifs. The study, taken as a whole, reports: During treatment, candidate HPV-specific clones and E7-related motifs expanded in tumor.

On this clone itself: The antigen is not known.

Sequencing was performed with immunoSEQ multiplex PCR; in TCRdb, only in-frame clones are kept and a portion is missing. The table lists over 15,000 clones, roughly 91% of them singletons. The CDR3 has 13 residues. CDR1 is MNHEY, CDR2 SVGAGI, per germline. V was clipped by 6 bases and J by 5 bases; unmatched bases: 5. The TCR comes from a human donor with HPV-associated anogenital cancer. The material was blood, obtained from a patient who underwent chemoradiotherapy. V is TRBV6-5 and J is TRBJ1-2, with 8 bases matching TRBD1. The CDR3 protein is CASSRQGWYGYTF. As DNA, the CDR3 is TGTGCCAGCAGCCGACAGGGGTGGTATGGCTACACCTTC.